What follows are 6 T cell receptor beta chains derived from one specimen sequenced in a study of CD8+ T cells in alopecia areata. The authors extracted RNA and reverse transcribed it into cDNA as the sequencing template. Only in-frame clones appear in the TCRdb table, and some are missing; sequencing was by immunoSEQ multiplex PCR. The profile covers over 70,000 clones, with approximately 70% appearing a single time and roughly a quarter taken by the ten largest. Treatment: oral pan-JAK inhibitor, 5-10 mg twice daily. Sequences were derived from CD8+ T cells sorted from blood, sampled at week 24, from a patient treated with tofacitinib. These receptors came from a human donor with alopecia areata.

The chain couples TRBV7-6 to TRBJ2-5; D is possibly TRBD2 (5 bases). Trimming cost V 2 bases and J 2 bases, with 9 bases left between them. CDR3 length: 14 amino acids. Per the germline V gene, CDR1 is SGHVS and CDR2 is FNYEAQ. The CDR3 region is CASSLLAGQETQYF. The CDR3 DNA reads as TGTGCCAGCAGCTTACTGGCGGGTCAAGAGACCCAGTACTTC.

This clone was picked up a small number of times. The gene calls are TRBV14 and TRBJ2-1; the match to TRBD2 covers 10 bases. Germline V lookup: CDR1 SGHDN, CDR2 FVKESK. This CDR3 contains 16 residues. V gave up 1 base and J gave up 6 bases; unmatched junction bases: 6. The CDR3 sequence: CASSQVVLAGVNEQFF. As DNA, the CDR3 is TGTGCCAGCAGCCAAGTCGTGCTAGCGGGAGTCAATGAGCAGTTCTTC.

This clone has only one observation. The CDR3 DNA sequence: TGTGCCAGCAGGGAGGGGAACACCGGGGAGCTGTTTTTT. It codes for CASREGNTGELFF. The V call is TRBV7-8, the J call TRBJ2-2; D is perhaps TRBD2 (6 bases). Germline V CDR1 and CDR2: SGHVS, FQNEAQ. V lost 6 bases, J lost 1 base, and 6 bases lay in between. The CDR3 runs to 13 residues.

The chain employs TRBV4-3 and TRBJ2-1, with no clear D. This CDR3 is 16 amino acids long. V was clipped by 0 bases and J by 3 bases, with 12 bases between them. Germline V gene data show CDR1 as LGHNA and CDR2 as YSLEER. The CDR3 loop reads CASSQDRALNYNEQFF. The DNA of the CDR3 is TGCGCCAGCAGCCAAGATCGAGCGTTGAACTACAATGAGCAGTTCTTC.

The CDR3: CATSRPIGTAPQETQYF. The CDR3 nucleotides are TGTGCCACCAGCAGACCAATCGGGACAGCACCCCAAGAGACCCAGTACTTC. V and J are TRBV15 and TRBJ2-5; TRBD1 agrees at 7 bases. With V trimmed by 2 bases and J by 1 base, 10 bases remained unmatched. Germline CDR1 reads LNHNV; CDR2 reads YYDKDF (reference sequence). The CDR3 sequence is 17 residues long.

Here the CDR3 DNA reads TGCGCCAGCAGCTGGGCGGACAATGAGCAGTTCTTC. Translation: CASSWADNEQFF. V is TRBV5-1 and J is TRBJ2-1; D not certain. From germline, CDR1 is SGHRS and CDR2 YFSETQ. V dropped 3 bases and J dropped 5 bases, with 6 bases sitting between them. The CDR3 extends over 12 amino acids.